The clone carrying this T cell receptor beta chain was counted between two and nine times. Its antigen is unidentified. TCR cDNA was made by 5'RACE template switching, adding a universal primer site and UMIs. TCRdb reprocessed the 5' RACE reads with MiXCR, giving one entry per CDR3 protein. This table holds 250,000 or so distinct CDR3 sequences, 6.9% found once. Germline CDR1 SGHAT, CDR2 FQNNGV. Trimming at V came to 5 bases and at J to 0 bases, leaving 10 bases not matched to a gene. The CDR3 sequence is 17 residues long. This record comes from a study of T cells after yellow fever vaccination. Whole-study findings and limits: Most clones from primary vaccination were detected again post-booster (roughly 96% CD4, about 88% CD8). Any FACS-sorted repertoire could hold abundant clonotypes that contaminate it from the bulk population.

V is TRBV11-2 and J is TRBJ1-3; 7 bases agree with TRBD1. The sequenced sample was CD4+ T cells sorted from PBMCs, obtained 15 days after the yellow fever booster vaccination. The source of this sequence is a man aged 25-40 years who received the YFV17D yellow fever vaccine. The CDR3 spells CASSATGTVLSGNTIYF. CDR3 DNA: TGTGCCAGCAGCGCGACCGGGACAGTCCTCTCTGGAAACACCATATATTTT.